The clone carrying this TCR beta chain was recorded a few times. Its antigen remains unidentified. The source of the sample is a study of Graves' ophthalmopathy and Graves' hyperthyroidism. Study-level information: Peripheral blood was gathered at first diagnosis, ahead of any treatment whatsoever.

For repertoire sequencing, the TCR beta CDR3 regions were amplified from RNA transcripts. The library came from an HTBI-primed first-round RT-PCR and a second-round multiplex PCR. TCRdb redid the calling of the multiplex PCR reads with MiXCR, one entry per CDR3 protein. Altogether 680,000 or so distinct CDR3 sequences are present, 22% being singletons, with the ten largest covering approximately 6.5%. Notes on the study in general: Appearing in blood as well were most expanded thyroid clonotypes above 0.001 frequency.

V gave up 1 base and J gave up 4 bases, with 13 bases separating them. CDR1 SEHNR and CDR2 FQNEAQ come from the germline V gene (reference sequence). This CDR3 comprises 15 residues. The hyperthyroidism patients had a new diagnosis of under 2 months' duration and were aged 18 to 65. PBMCs stemmed from more than 9.5 ml of fresh peripheral blood. The receptor was isolated from a woman aged 18-30 years with stable Graves' hyperthyroidism. Some clones in this sample may be carry-over from other donors' samples. What was sequenced was peripheral blood. The chain uses TRBV7-9 and TRBJ2-5; D is unclear. The CDR3 DNA sequence: TGTGCCAGCAGCTTAGGAGTTGTGGTTCGAGAGACCCAGTACTTC. Its translation: CASSLGVVVRETQYF.